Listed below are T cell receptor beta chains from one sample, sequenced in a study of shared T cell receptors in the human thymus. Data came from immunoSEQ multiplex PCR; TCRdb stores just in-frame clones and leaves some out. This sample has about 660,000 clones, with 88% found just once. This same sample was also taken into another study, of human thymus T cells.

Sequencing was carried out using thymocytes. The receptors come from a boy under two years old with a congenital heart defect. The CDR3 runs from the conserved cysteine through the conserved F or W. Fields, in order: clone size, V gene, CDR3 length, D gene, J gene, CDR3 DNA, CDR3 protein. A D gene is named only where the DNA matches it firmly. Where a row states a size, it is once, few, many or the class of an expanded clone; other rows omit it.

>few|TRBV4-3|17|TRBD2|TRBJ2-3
TGCGCCAGCAGCCAAGATCCCCTAGCGGATTGCACAGATACGCAGTATTTT
CASSQDPLADCTDTQYF
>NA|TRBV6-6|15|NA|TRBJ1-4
TGTGCCAGCCATACTGTGTCAGGCGCTAATGAAAAACTGTTTTTT
CASHTVSGANEKLFF
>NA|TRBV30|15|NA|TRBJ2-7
TGTGCCTGGAGCCCATCCCCAGAAAGCTCCTACGAGCAGTACTTC
CAWSPSPESSYEQYF
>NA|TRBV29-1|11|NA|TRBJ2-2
TGCAGCGCAGCGAACACCGGGGAGCTGTTTTTT
CSAANTGELFF
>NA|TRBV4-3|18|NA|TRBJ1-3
TGCGCCAGCAGCCAAGAGGGCCAGGGGCGGTACTCTGGAAACACCATATATTTT
CASSQEGQGRYSGNTIYF
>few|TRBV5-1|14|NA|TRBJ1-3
TGCGCCAGCAGGTTGGAGACTCAAGGAAACACCATATATTTT
CASRLETQGNTIYF
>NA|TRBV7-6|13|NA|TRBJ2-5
TGTGCCAGCAGCTTGAGGGGGGGAGAGACCCAGTACTTC
CASSLRGGETQYF
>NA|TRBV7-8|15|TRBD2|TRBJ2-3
TGTGCCAGCAGCCTGACTAGCGGGGGTTCAGATACGCAGTATTTT
CASSLTSGGSDTQYF
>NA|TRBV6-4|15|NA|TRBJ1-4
TGTGCCAGCAGTGACTCGACAGGCCGGGGTGAAAAACTGTTTTTT
CASSDSTGRGEKLFF
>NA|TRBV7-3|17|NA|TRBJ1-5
TGTGCCAGCAGCTTACATTCCGTTTTACAGGGTAATCAGCCCCAGCATTTT
CASSLHSVLQGNQPQHF
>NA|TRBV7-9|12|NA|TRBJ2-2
TGTGCCAGCAGCTCCACTAGTGAGGAGCTGTTTTTT
CASSSTSEELFF
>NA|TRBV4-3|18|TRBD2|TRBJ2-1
TGCGCCAGCAGCCAAGAGCTCCTAGCGGGGCCTTCCTACAATGAGCAGTTCTTC
CASSQELLAGPSYNEQFF
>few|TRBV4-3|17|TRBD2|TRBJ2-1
TGCGCCAGCAGCCAAGAGTCTAGGGCGGGAGAGTACAATGAGCAGTTCTTC
CASSQESRAGEYNEQFF
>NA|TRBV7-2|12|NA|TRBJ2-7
TGTGCCAGCTGCGAGAACTCCTACGAGCAGTACTTC
CASCENSYEQYF
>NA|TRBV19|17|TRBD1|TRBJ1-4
TGTGCCAGTAGTATGAGTGCAGGGGGCGTAACTAATGAAAAACTGTTTTTT
CASSMSAGGVTNEKLFF
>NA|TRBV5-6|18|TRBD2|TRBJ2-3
TGTGCCAGCAGCTTGCGTGTTGGGACTAGCGCTACGTCAGATACGCAGTATTTT
CASSLRVGTSATSDTQYF
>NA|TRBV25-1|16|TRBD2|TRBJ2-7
TGTGCCAGCAGCGGCCTGGGAGGGCGGCCCTCCTACGAGCAGTACTTC
CASSGLGGRPSYEQYF
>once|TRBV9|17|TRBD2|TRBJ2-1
TGTGCCAGCAGCGTATTCGAGGGGAGGGGCTCCTACAATGAGCAGTTCTTC
CASSVFEGRGSYNEQFF
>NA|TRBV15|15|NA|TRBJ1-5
TGTGCCACCAGCAGAGTTAACAGGCACAATCAGCCCCAGCATTTT
CATSRVNRHNQPQHF
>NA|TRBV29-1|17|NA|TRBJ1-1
TGCAGCGTTGAAGTGTCACCGAAGGGGAATCCGAACACTGAAGCTTTCTTT
CSVEVSPKGNPNTEAFF
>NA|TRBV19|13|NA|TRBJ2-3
TGTGCCAGTAGTATGCCAGGCACAGATACGCAGTATTTT
CASSMPGTDTQYF
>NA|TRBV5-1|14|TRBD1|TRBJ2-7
TGCGCCAGCAGCGTGGACAGGGGCACCTACGAGCAGTACTTC
CASSVDRGTYEQYF
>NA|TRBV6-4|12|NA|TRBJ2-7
TGTGCCAGCAGTTTGAGCACTGACGAGCAGTACTTC
CASSLSTDEQYF
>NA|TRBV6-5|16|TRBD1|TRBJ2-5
TGTGCCAGCAGTTACCCGGACAGGCTAAAGGGGGAGACCCAGTACTTC
CASSYPDRLKGETQYF
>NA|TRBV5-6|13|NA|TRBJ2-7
TGTGCCAGCAGCGTACCTCCGGCCTACGAGCAGTACTTC
CASSVPPAYEQYF
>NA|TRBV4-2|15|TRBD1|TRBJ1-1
TGTGCCAGCAGCCAAGAGGGGGACAGGGAGACTGAAGCTTTCTTT
CASSQEGDRETEAFF
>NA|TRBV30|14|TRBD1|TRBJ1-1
TGTGCCTGGAGTTCGGGACAGGGGGGAACTGAAGCTTTCTTT
CAWSSGQGGTEAFF
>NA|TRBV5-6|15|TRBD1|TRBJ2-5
TGTGCCAGCAGTCATAAATGGGGGACAGAAGAGACCCAGTACTTC
CASSHKWGTEETQYF
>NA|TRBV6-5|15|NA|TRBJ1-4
TGTGCCAGCAGTTACTCGCGCAGGGTTAATGAAAAACTGTTTTTT
CASSYSRRVNEKLFF
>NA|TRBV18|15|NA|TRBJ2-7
TGTGCCAGCTCACCATCTTCGCCAGGCCACTACGAGCAGTACTTC
CASSPSSPGHYEQYF
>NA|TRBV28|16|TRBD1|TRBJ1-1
TGTGCCAGCAGTTCCCCCATCAGGGGGAGGAACACTGAAGCTTTCTTT
CASSSPIRGRNTEAFF
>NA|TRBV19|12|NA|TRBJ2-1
TGTGCCAGTAGTATCGGCGGCAATGAGCAGTTCTTC
CASSIGGNEQFF
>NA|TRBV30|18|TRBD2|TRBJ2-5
TGTGCCTGGAGTGTATTAAATCGGGACGAAGCGGGATCGGAGACCCAGTACTTC
CAWSVLNRDEAGSETQYF
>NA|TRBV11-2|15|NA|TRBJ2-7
TGTGCCAGCAGCGGGGGGGCCTGGGGTCCCTACGAGCAGTACTTC
CASSGGAWGPYEQYF
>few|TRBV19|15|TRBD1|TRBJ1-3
TGTGCCAGTACTGCGACAGGGGGCAAGGGAAACACCATATATTTT
CASTATGGKGNTIYF
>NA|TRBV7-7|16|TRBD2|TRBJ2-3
TGTGCTAGCAGCCAGGGACTAGCGGGAGCCACAGATACGCAGTATTTT
CASSQGLAGATDTQYF
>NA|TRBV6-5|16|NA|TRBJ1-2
TGTGCCAGCAGTTACTCGCGTCCCCCACCCAACCATGGCTACACCTTC
CASSYSRPPPNHGYTF